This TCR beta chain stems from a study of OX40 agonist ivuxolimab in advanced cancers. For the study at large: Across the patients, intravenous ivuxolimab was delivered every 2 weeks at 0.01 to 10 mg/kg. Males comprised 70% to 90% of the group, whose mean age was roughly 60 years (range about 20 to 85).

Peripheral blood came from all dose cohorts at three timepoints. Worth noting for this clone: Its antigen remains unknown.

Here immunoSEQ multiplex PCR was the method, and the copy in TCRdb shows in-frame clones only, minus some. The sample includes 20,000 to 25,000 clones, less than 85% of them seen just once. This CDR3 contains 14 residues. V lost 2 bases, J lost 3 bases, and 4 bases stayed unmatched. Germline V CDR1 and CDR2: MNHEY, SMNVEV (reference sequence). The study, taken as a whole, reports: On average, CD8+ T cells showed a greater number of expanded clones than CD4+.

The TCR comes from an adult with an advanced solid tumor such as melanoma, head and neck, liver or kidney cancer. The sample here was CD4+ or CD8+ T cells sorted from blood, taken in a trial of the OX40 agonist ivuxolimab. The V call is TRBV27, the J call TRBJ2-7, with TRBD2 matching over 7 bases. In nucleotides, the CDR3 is TGTGCCAGCAGTTTAAGGTGGGGGGGCTACGAGCAGTACTTC. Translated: CASSLRWGGYEQYF.